These 10 T cell receptor beta chains share one sample of origin, sequenced in a study of blood T cell repertoires in COVID-19. TCRdb keeps only in-frame clones here, not all; method: immunoSEQ multiplex PCR. The sample consists of roughly 90,000 clones, roughly 84% of them appearing once. The sequencing sample was made of peripheral blood. These receptors were taken from a woman aged 80 or over with COVID-19, enrolled during active disease.

Comment on this clone: The junction differs from germline at one of its ends, possibly a read error. This chain joins TRBV13 and TRBJ2-2; 16 bases match TRBD2. The length of the CDR3 is 19 residues. The V gene's germline CDR1 is PRHDT and CDR2 FYEKMQ (reference sequence). The CDR3 sequence: CASSPGLAGGPRNIGELFF. The CDR3 region has the DNA TGTGCCAGCAGCCCGGGACTAGCGGGAGGGCCTAGGAACATCGGGGAGCTGTTTTTT.

The chain is built from TRBV18 and TRBJ2-4; TRBD2 is a possible D gene (6 bases). The CDR3 has 14 amino acids. Germline CDR1 and CDR2: KGHSH and LQKENI. V was trimmed by 2 bases and J by 1 base, leaving 6 bases between them. CDR3 sequence reads: CASSPTSAKNIQYF. The CDR3 DNA reads as TGTGCCAGCTCACCAACTAGCGCCAAAAACATTCAGTACTTC.

The gene calls are TRBV24-1 and TRBJ2-5; perhaps TRBD1 as D (5 bases). Germline CDR1 reads KGHDR; CDR2 reads SFDVKD. The V and J ends lost 0 bases and 5 bases respectively, with 6 bases between them. This CDR3 is built from 13 residues. As DNA, the CDR3 is TGTGCCACCAGTGATTTGAAGGGGGAGACCCAGTACTTC. Its protein product is CATSDLKGETQYF.

The chain is built from TRBV7-3 and TRBJ2-1; TRBD2 matches at 12 bases. Germline-derived CDR1 and CDR2 are SGHTA and FQGTGA. The CDR3 extends over 15 amino acids. With V trimmed by 5 bases and J by 7 bases, 6 bases remained unmatched. CDR3 DNA: TGTGCCAGCAGCCACGGGACTAGCGGGCGGAATGAGCAGTTCTTC. Protein product: CASSHGTSGRNEQFF.

This clone has more than one count but fewer than ten. This CDR3 is CASSTVIRGGEQYF. The DNA for the CDR3 is TGTGCCAGCAGCACAGTGATCCGGGGTGGGGAGCAGTACTTC. The chain links TRBV9 to TRBJ2-7; D might be TRBD2 (5 bases). Trimming stripped 4 bases from V and 7 bases from J, with 18 bases between. This CDR3 region has 14 residues. Looked up from germline, CDR1 is SGDLS and CDR2 is YYNGEE.

The chain has TRBV5-1 and TRBJ2-3; 10 bases line up with TRBD2. V was pared by 2 bases and J by 4 bases, with 4 bases of the junction left unmatched. The CDR3 sequence is 15 residues long. Germline V gene sequence: CDR1 SGHRS, CDR2 YFSETQ. Here the CDR3 reads CASSFTSGAPDTQYF. For the CDR3, the DNA is TGCGCCAGCAGCTTTACTAGCGGGGCCCCAGATACGCAGTATTTT.

The chain combines TRBV7-9 with TRBJ2-2, with D possibly matching TRBD1 (6 bases). V was trimmed by 8 bases and J by 1 base, leaving 11 bases between them. The V gene's germline CDR1 is SEHNR and CDR2 FQNEAQ (reference sequence). The CDR3 has 14 residues. The CDR3 sequence: CASLPDRNTGELFF. In nucleotides, the CDR3 is TGTGCCAGCCTCCCGGACAGGAACACCGGGGAGCTGTTTTTT.

The V gene is TRBV7-8, the J gene TRBJ1-6; 10 positions agree with TRBD1. The junction had 3 bases not matched to a gene; V was cut back by 1 base and J by 9 bases. There are 15 residues in the CDR3. Germline CDR1 is SGHVS and CDR2 is FQNEAQ. The CDR3 sequence: CASSLGQGALSPLHF. CDR3 bases: TGTGCCAGCAGCTTAGGACAGGGGGCGCTTTCACCCCTCCACTTT.

The chain couples TRBV28 to TRBJ2-1; TRBD2 matches at 11 bases. Germline V gene lookup returns CDR1 MDHEN and CDR2 SYDVKM. The V and J ends lost 5 bases and 12 bases, in that order; junction bases with no gene match: 9. This CDR3 spans 14 amino acids. CDR3 region: CASSPGNSGGVQFF. DNA of the CDR3: TGTGCCAGCAGTCCTGGAAATAGCGGGGGGGTGCAGTTCTTC.

The CDR3 DNA sequence: TGTGCCAGCAGAGAGCCCTACTACGAGCAGTACTTC. This translates into CASREPYYEQYF. J is TRBJ2-7 and V is TRBV28; D is uncertain. The CDR3 is 12 amino acids. Germline-derived CDR1 and CDR2 are MDHEN and SYDVKM. V gave up 6 bases and J gave up 3 bases, with 9 bases separating them.